This T cell receptor (beta chain) was sequenced in a study of T cell changes during pregnancy in multiple sclerosis (dated by TCRdb to the late 2010s). Describing the broader study: In women with multiple sclerosis, the researchers looked at how the T cell repertoire shifted as pregnancy progressed.

There are 13 amino acids in the CDR3, from cysteine to phenylalanine inclusive. Solely the CDR3 DNA is kept, with 39 bases framed from the first base. Cut back by 7 bases and 5 bases, the V and J ends lie 14 bases apart. The germline V gene yields SNHLY for CDR1 and FYNNEI for CDR2. In the case of this clone: The antigen it recognizes is unknown. Qualities for individual bases were not recorded, and no much larger clone is one base off.

The library was made by the immunoSEQ multiplex PCR assay. Entries here come from immuneACCESS through TCRdb and include only in-frame sequences with V and J called. Some clones fail to appear in such tables; in the studies checked, an unresolved V gene covers under half of the shortfall, and the cause of the remainder is unknown. The sample table lists under 35,000 clones, 90% to 95% of them with a count of one. The ten largest clonotypes hold approximately 0.7% of the sample. This sequence uses TRBV2 and TRBJ1-2, with no D gene named confidently. The source is a female donor with multiple sclerosis, enrolled in a pregnancy study. The sequences come from CD4+ T cells from peripheral blood mononuclear cells, collected in the first trimester of pregnancy. DNA sequence: TGTGCCAGCACTATTGCGGGGATTTATGGCTACACCTTC. This yields the protein CASTIAGIYGYTF.